These 20 T cell receptor beta chains came from one sample sequenced in a study of blood T cells in healthy people across ages. Together with a sample-barcoded 5' primer, a J-beta primer mix was included in a second PCR lasting roughly 7 to 11 cycles. One entry per CDR3 protein, called by TCRdb with MiXCR from the 5' RACE reads. This repertoire shows hundreds of thousands of distinct CDR3 sequences, 20% to 30% found once; its top ten account for around 2.9%. In addition, the sample was reused for a study of T cells of mothers and their children.

The sample taken for sequencing was blood. The receptors were sampled from a boy between 5 and 17 years old in good health.

This clonotype showed up just a few times. This chain links TRBV24-1 with TRBJ2-5, with 8 bases lining up with TRBD1. The DNA end is more similar to TRBJ2-1, so the J call may be wrong. This CDR3 spans 15 amino acids. Looked up from germline, CDR1 is KGHDR and CDR2 is SFDVKD. The CDR3 sequence is CATSDLGQADNEQFF. The CDR3 bases are TGTGCCACCAGTGACCTGGGACAGGCGGACAATGAGCAGTTCTTC.

J is TRBJ2-3 and V is TRBV15; 7 nucleotides line up with TRBD2. Looked up from germline, CDR1 is LNHNV and CDR2 is YYDKDF (reference sequence). V lost 3 bases to trimming and J lost 1 base; unmatched junction nucleotides: 13. The length of the CDR3 is 18 residues. CDR3 region: CATSSALRSAGGTDTQYF. In nucleotides, the CDR3 is TGTGCCACCAGCAGCGCCCTCCGTTCGGCGGGGGGCACAGATACGCAGTATTTT.

CDR3 sequence (DNA): TGTGCCAGCAAGGGGTCGGGGGGAGAGACCCAGTACTTC. Translated: CASKGSGGETQYF. This chain connects TRBV27 to TRBJ2-5, with TRBD2 matching over 7 bases. The germline gives CDR1 MNHEY, CDR2 SMNVEV (reference sequence). The CDR3 is made up of 13 amino acids. Germline trimming cut 7 bases from V and 4 bases from J; bases unmatched to any gene: 6.

This clonotype has just one count. The rearrangement joins TRBV7-9 to TRBJ2-1; 9 bases agree with TRBD1. The V gene's germline CDR1 is SEHNR and CDR2 FQNEAQ (reference sequence). The J segment lost 4 bases and the V segment lost 6 bases, leaving 16 bases of the junction unmatched. This CDR3 is 18 amino acids long. This CDR3 is CASSLDPGQGLGYNEQFF. DNA for the CDR3: TGTGCCAGCAGTTTGGACCCGGGACAGGGATTAGGGTACAATGAGCAGTTCTTC.

This clonotype was detected only a few times. J is TRBJ1-5 and V is TRBV6-2 or TRBV6-3; D is perhaps TRBD1 (6 bases). Trimming pared 6 bases from V and 1 base from J, leaving 13 bases between. Germline loops: CDR1 MNHEY, CDR2 SVGEGT. This CDR3 is built from 15 residues. The CDR3: CASRPRGSSNQPQHF. DNA of the CDR3: TGTGCCAGCAGACCGAGGGGGTCGAGCAATCAGCCCCAGCATTTT.

The CDR3 DNA is TGTGCCAGCAGTGGTTCTGATTCCGGCTACACCTTC. Protein: CASSGSDSGYTF. The rearrangement joins TRBV27 to TRBJ1-2; D ambiguous. With 5 bases removed from V and 8 bases from J, the gap between germline ends came to 12 bases. CDR1 is MNHEY, CDR2 SMNVEV, per germline (reference sequence). This CDR3 spans 12 amino acids.

The chain uses TRBV29-1 and TRBJ1-1; D unclear. V gave up 2 bases and J gave up 5 bases, with 18 bases separating them. CDR1 SQVTM and CDR2 ANQGSEA come from the germline V gene. The CDR3 is made up of 15 amino acids. CDR3 in amino acids: CSVEYFSRVGTEAFF. CDR3 bases: TGCAGCGTTGAATATTTTAGTAGGGTAGGAACTGAAGCTTTCTTT.

The genes are TRBV12-3 or TRBV12-4 and TRBJ1-5; TRBD1 is a possible D gene (6 bases). V gave up 6 bases and J gave up 1 base, with 19 bases separating them. The CDR3 is 17 amino acids. The CDR3 reads CASSPTSGTPSNQPQHF. DNA for the CDR3: TGTGCCAGCAGCCCAACTTCCGGGACACCGAGCAATCAGCCCCAGCATTTT.

This clonotype was counted a few times. This sequence joins TRBV6-1 and TRBJ2-1, with TRBD1 matching 7 bases. CDR1 is MNHNS and CDR2 is SASEGT in the germline V gene. J was trimmed by 7 bases and V by 1 base; bases with no gene match: 7. This CDR3 is built from 15 residues. The CDR3 reads CASSEGYPTGNEQFF. In DNA, the CDR3 is TGTGCCAGCAGTGAAGGCTATCCGACAGGGAATGAGCAGTTCTTC.

The gene calls are TRBV3-1 and TRBJ2-7; D gene uncertain. Germline V gene data show CDR1 as LGHDT and CDR2 as YNNKEL (reference sequence). The V end was cut by 7 bases, the J end by 0 bases, with 13 bases between. The CDR3 spans 14 residues. For the CDR3, the DNA is TGTGCCAGCACCCGTTTCCCCAGCTCCTACGAGCAGTACTTC. Translating it yields CASTRFPSSYEQYF.

This clonotype was seen a few times. The rearrangement joins TRBV2 to TRBJ1-2, with no clear D. Trimming removed 1 base at V and 6 bases at J, with 6 bases between. The CDR3 loop spans 12 amino acids. Germline V CDR1 and CDR2: SNHLY, FYNNEI. In DNA form, the CDR3 reads TGTGCCAGCAGTGAAGTGCGTAATGGCTACACCTTC. Amino acid sequence: CASSEVRNGYTF.

The CDR3, as DNA: TGCGCCAGCAGCCTGGGACAGAAGCAAGAGACCCAGTACTTC. It specifies CASSLGQKQETQYF. V and J are TRBV4-1 and TRBJ2-5; 7 bases line up with TRBD1. The V gene's germline CDR1 is MGHRA and CDR2 YSYEKL. The CDR3 is 14 amino acids. V was clipped by 4 bases and J by 2 bases; unmatched bases: 4.

This clonotype came up a few times. The V and J genes are TRBV12-3 or TRBV12-4 and TRBJ2-1, with 11 nucleotides matching TRBD2. This CDR3 has 16 residues. Trimming removed 7 bases from V and 2 bases from J; junction bases left unmatched: 7. CDR3 bases: TGTGCCAGCACTGAACTAGCGGGGGCCGCCTACAATGAGCAGTTCTTC. This gives the protein CASTELAGAAYNEQFF.

Only a few counts were recorded for this clonotype. This rearrangement joins TRBV7-2 to TRBJ2-7, with 9 bases that match TRBD1. The CDR3 totals 15 residues. Trimming cost V 4 bases and J 3 bases; bases outside gene matches: 7. Germline assignment: CDR1 SGHTA and CDR2 FQGNSA. CDR3 residues: CASSWFPGQGYEQYF. The CDR3 nucleotides read TGTGCCAGCAGCTGGTTTCCGGGACAGGGCTACGAGCAGTACTTC.

The rearrangement links TRBV12-3 or TRBV12-4 to TRBJ2-2; 7 nucleotides agree with TRBD1. This CDR3 is 15 amino acids long. The V and J ends lost 6 bases and 2 bases, in that order; junction bases with no gene match: 6. The CDR3 coding sequence is TGTGCCAGCAGGTCTACAGGGGAAAACACCGGGGAGCTGTTTTTT. This codes for CASRSTGENTGELFF.

V is TRBV14 and J is TRBJ2-7; weak D call: TRBD1 (6 bases). Trimming left V 3 bases short and J 2 bases short, with 14 bases between. This CDR3 has 15 residues. The germline V gene has CDR1 SGHDN and CDR2 FVKESK. CDR3 loop: CASSQGPGAPYEQYF. In DNA, the CDR3 is TGTGCCAGCAGCCAGGGACCAGGGGCCCCCTACGAGCAGTACTTC.

The J gene is TRBJ2-7, the V gene TRBV28; D possibly corresponds to TRBD2 (6 bases). The CDR3 consists of 15 residues. Germline V gene sequence: CDR1 MDHEN, CDR2 SYDVKM. The V end lost 7 bases, the J end lost 3 bases, and 19 bases lay between the germline ends. The CDR3 loop reads CASISSGDGDYEQYF. CDR3 sequence (DNA): TGTGCCAGCATATCCTCGGGGGACGGAGACTACGAGCAGTACTTC.

In its sample, this clonotype was seen a few times. The chain uses TRBV7-6 and TRBJ2-6; possible D gene TRBD1, 6 bases. The CDR3 is 17 residues long. Germline V CDR1 and CDR2: SGHVS, FNYEAQ. The germline V and J ends were trimmed by 2 bases and 1 base, with 12 bases remaining between them. CDR3 region: CASSLYSGVSGANVLTF. The CDR3 region has the DNA TGTGCCAGCAGCTTATATTCAGGGGTTTCTGGGGCCAACGTCCTGACTTTC.

The rearrangement uses TRBV20-1 and TRBJ2-3; 11 positions agree with TRBD2. CDR3 size: 16 residues. CDR1 and CDR2 from the germline V gene are DFQATT and SNEGSKA (reference sequence). V shed 3 bases and J 4 bases; nucleotides not matched to a gene: 9. This CDR3 is CSASSIAGGPSDTQYF. CDR3 bases: TGCAGTGCTAGCTCGATAGCGGGGGGGCCATCAGATACGCAGTATTTT.

This clonotype occurred a few times. J is TRBJ2-6 and V is TRBV3-1; the D gene is possibly TRBD2 (7 bases). The V gene's germline CDR1 is LGHDT and CDR2 YNNKEL (reference sequence). Trimming pared 6 bases from V and 0 bases from J, leaving 24 bases between. The length of the CDR3 is 20 residues. CDR3 nucleotide sequence: TGTGCCAGCAGTCGGATCGGGGGGCGATTGATAAGCTCTGGGGCCAACGTCCTGACTTTC. Its translation is CASSRIGGRLISSGANVLTF.